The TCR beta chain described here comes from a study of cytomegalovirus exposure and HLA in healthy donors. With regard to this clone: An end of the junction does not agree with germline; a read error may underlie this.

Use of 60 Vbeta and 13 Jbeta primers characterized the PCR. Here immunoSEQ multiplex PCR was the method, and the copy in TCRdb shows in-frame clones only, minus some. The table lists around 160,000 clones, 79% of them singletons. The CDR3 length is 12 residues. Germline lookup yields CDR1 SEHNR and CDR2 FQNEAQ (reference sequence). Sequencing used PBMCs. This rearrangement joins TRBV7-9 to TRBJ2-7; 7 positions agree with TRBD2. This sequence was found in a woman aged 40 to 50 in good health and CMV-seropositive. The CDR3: CSSTSLAGEQYF. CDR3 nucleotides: TGTTCCAGCACCTCGTTAGCGGGCGAGCAGTACTTC.